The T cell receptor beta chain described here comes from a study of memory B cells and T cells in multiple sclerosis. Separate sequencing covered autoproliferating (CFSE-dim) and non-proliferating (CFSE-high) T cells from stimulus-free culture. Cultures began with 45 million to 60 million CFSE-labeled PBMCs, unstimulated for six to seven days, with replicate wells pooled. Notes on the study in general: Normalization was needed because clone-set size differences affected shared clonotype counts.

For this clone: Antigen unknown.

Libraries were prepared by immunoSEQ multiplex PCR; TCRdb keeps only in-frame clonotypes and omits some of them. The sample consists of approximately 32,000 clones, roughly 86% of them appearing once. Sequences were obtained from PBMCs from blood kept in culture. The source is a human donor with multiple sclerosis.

The CDR3 is CASSLGGVSNQPQHF. The CDR3 DNA reads as TGTGCCAGCAGCCTCGGGGGGGTGAGCAATCAGCCCCAGCATTTT. This chain uses TRBV7-8 with TRBJ1-5; tentatively, D is TRBD1 (5 bases). The germline V and J ends were trimmed by 5 bases and 1 base, with 12 bases remaining between them. Germline CDR1 is SGHVS and CDR2 is FQNEAQ. CDR3 size: 15 residues.